This T cell receptor beta chain originates from a study of identical twins. One entry per CDR3 protein, called by TCRdb with MiXCR from the 5' RACE reads. The sample lists 600,000 to 850,000 distinct CDR3 sequences; 15% to 20% were seen once. This clonotype turned up a few times. Antigen unknown. Trimming removed 6 bases at V and 8 bases at J, with 15 bases between. The length of the CDR3 is 13 residues. General study results and limits: Insertion counts were lower in abundant cord blood beta clonotypes, a trend that memory repertoires did not show.

These data were also reused for a study on T cells expressing NK-cell markers.

The origin of this receptor is a woman between 18 and 29 years old in good health. Sequencing input: PBMCs. The genes are TRBV12-3 or TRBV12-4 and TRBJ2-3; D is uncertain. The CDR3 bases are TGTGCCAGCAGCCAAACTGGGTCTGGTACGCAGTATTTT. As protein: CASSQTGSGTQYF.